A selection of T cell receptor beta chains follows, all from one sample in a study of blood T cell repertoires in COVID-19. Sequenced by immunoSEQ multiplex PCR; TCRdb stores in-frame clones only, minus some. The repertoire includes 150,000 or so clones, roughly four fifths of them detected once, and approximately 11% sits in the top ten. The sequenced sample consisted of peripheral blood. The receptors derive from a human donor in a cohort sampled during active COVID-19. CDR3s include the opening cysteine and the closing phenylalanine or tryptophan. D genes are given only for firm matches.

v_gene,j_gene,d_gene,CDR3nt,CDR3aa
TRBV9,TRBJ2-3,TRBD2,TGTGCCAGCAGCATAGGCGGGAGCTCCACAGATACGCAGTATTTT,CASSIGGSSTDTQYF
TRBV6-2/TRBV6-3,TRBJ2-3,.,TGTGCCAGCAGTTACTGGGCGGGACGATCTAGCACAGATACGCAGTATTTT,CASSYWAGRSSTDTQYF
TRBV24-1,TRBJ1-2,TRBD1,TGTGCCACCAGTGGTGACAGGGATGGCTACACCTTC,CATSGDRDGYTF
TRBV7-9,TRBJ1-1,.,TGTGCCAGCAGCCCACCCGACGGGTTGGACACTGAAGCTTTCTTT,CASSPPDGLDTEAFF
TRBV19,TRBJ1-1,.,TGTGCCAGTAGTATATCAGGGGTTTTTACTGAAGCTTTCTTT,CASSISGVFTEAFF
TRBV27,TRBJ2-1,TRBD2,TGTGCCAGCAGTCCGTATTCCCGACTAGCGGGGGAGTTCTTC,CASSPYSRLAGEFF
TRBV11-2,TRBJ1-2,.,TGTGCCAGCAGCTTAGCCGGGAGCAGGGCTGATGGCTACACCTTC,CASSLAGSRADGYTF
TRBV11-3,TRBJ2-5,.,TGTGCCAGCAGCTATCGGGGTCTTGAGACCCAGTACTTC,CASSYRGLETQYF
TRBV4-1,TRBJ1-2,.,TGCGCCAGCAGCCAAGATCCCCAACAGGTCTATGGCTACACCTTC,CASSQDPQQVYGYTF
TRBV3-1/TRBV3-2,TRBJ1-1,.,TGTGCCAGCAGCCAAGATCGGGTACGGTCGAACACTGAAGCTTTCTTT,CASSQDRVRSNTEAFF